The 6 T cell receptor beta chains reported below all come from one sample, sequenced in a study of T cells after yellow fever vaccination. TCRdb used MiXCR to reprocess the 5' RACE reads, holding one entry per CDR3 protein. The table records around 120,000 distinct CDR3 sequences, around 6.7% of them present only once. The sequencing used CD4+ T cells sorted from PBMCs, collected roughly 47 days after the first yellow fever vaccination. The receptors come from a man aged 18 to 30 who received the YFV17D yellow fever vaccine.

This clonotype was recorded at least ten times. The rearrangement links TRBV12-3 or TRBV12-4 to TRBJ2-2, with D perhaps being TRBD1 or TRBD2 (6 bases each). The CDR3 consists of 16 residues. V lost 2 bases, J lost 5 bases, and 15 bases lay in between. CDR3 in amino acids: CASSLMGGPGTGELFF. The CDR3 nucleotides are TGTGCCAGCAGTTTAATGGGGGGCCCTGGAACCGGGGAGCTGTTTTTT.

Regarding this clonotype: This may stem from a read error, because a much larger clone lies one nucleotide away. The CDR3: CATSRDRTGVVTGELSF. CDR3 sequence (DNA): TGTGCCACCAGCAGAGATAGGACAGGGGTGGTCACCGGGGAGCTGTCTTTT. V is TRBV15 and J is TRBJ2-2; the match to TRBD1 covers 9 bases. Looked up from germline, CDR1 is LNHNV and CDR2 is YYDKDF (reference sequence). This CDR3 has 17 amino acids.

This clonotype was detected ten times or more. The V call is TRBV10-3, the J call TRBJ2-1; 14 nucleotides agree with TRBD2. The CDR3 contains 20 residues. Germline V CDR1 and CDR2: ENHRY, SYGVKD. J was trimmed by 3 bases and V by 6 bases; bases with no gene match: 16. CDR3 nucleotides: TGTGCCATCAGCAAAAACCGCTTGACTAGCGGGGGGGAAAACTACAATGAGCAGTTCTTC. Protein: CAISKNRLTSGGENYNEQFF.

This clonotype was counted at least ten times. The chain combines TRBV12-3 or TRBV12-4 with TRBJ2-1, with TRBD1 matching 9 bases. The J segment lost 6 bases and the V segment lost 6 bases, leaving 12 bases of the junction unmatched. The CDR3 is 16 residues long. In nucleotides, the CDR3 is TGTGCCAGCAGCTCGACAGGGGGTTGGGTACGCAATGAGCAGTTCTTC. The encoded protein is CASSSTGGWVRNEQFF.

This clonotype was observed at least ten times. V usage is TRBV4-2 and J usage is TRBJ1-4; D is possibly TRBD1 (6 bases). V was pared by 5 bases and J by 6 bases, with 10 bases between. The CDR3 loop spans 13 amino acids. The germline V gene encodes CDR1 LGHNA and CDR2 YNFKEQ. CDR3 sequence reads: CASSRDKHEKLFF. The CDR3, as DNA: TGTGCCAGCAGCAGGGACAAGCATGAAAAACTGTTTTTT.

On this clonotype itself: With a much larger clone just one base away, this may be a read error. The chain's CDR3 is CASVADSLQETQYF. The CDR3 nucleotides read TGCGCCAGCGTGGCGGACAGTCTTCAAGAGACCCAGTACTTC. The chain joins TRBV5-1 to TRBJ2-5; perhaps TRBD1 as D (6 bases). Trimming pared 7 bases from V and 2 bases from J, leaving 15 bases between. Germline CDR1 is SGHRS and CDR2 is YFSETQ. This CDR3 comprises 14 residues.